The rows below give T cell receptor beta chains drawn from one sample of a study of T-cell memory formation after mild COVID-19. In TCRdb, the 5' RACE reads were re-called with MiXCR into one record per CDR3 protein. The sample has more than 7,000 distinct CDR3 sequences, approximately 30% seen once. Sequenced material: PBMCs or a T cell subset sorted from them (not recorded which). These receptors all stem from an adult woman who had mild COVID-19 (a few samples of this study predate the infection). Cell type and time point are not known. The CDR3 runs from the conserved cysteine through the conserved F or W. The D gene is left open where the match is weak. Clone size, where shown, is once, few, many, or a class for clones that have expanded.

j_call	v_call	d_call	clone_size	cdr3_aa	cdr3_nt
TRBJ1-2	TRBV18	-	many	CASSGVSQQNGYTF	TGTGCCAGCTCAGGAGTCAGTCAACAGAATGGCTACACCTTC
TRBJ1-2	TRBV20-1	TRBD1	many	CSAREPGQGIASYGYTF	TGCAGTGCTAGAGAACCGGGACAGGGGATTGCCTCCTATGGCTACACCTTC
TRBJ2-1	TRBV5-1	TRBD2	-	CASSRTSGSPSYNEQFF	TGCGCCAGCAGCAGGACTAGCGGGAGTCCGTCCTACAATGAGCAGTTCTTC
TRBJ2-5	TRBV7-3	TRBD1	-	CASSYRQGQQQETQYF	TGTGCCAGCAGCTATCGACAGGGCCAGCAACAAGAGACCCAGTACTTC
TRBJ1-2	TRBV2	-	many	CASSEVTGAVRIYGYTF	TGTGCCAGCAGTGAAGTTACAGGTGCCGTTAGAATCTATGGCTACACCTTC
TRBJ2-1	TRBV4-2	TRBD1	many	CASSQEGWRTGVYNEQFF	TGTGCCAGCAGCCAAGAGGGGTGGAGGACAGGAGTATACAATGAGCAGTTCTTC
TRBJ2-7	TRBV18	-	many	CASSPPDWQVYEQYF	TGTGCCAGCTCACCACCGGATTGGCAGGTATACGAGCAGTACTTC
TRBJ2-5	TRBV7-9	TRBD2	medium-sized	CASSLAPGGRGETQYF	TGTGCCAGCAGCTTAGCGCCGGGCGGGAGAGGTGAGACCCAGTACTTC
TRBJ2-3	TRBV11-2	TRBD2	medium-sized	CASSSLAGVDTQYF	TGTGCCAGCAGCTCGTTAGCGGGGGTGGATACGCAGTATTTT
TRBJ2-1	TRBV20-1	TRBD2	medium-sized	CSANPGTSYNEQFF	TGCAGTGCTAATCCCGGGACTAGCTACAATGAGCAGTTCTTC
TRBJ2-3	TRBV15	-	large	CATSRDRVDTQYF	TGTGCCACCAGCAGAGATAGGGTAGATACGCAGTATTTT
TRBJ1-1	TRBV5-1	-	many	CASSFRGPEPTLNTEAFF	TGCGCCAGCAGCTTTCGGGGGCCAGAACCGACCTTGAACACTGAAGCTTTCTTT
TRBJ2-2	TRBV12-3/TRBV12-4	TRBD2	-	CASIAGVSTGELFF	TGTGCCAGCATCGCGGGAGTCAGCACCGGGGAGCTGTTTTTT
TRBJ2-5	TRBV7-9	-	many	CASSLVKETQYF	TGTGCCAGCAGCTTAGTTAAAGAGACCCAGTACTTC
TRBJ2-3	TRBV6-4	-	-	CASRGTGSADTQYF	TGTGCCAGCCGCGGCACAGGGAGCGCAGATACGCAGTATTTT
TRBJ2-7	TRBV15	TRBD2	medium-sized	CATSMGLAGGSGSYEQYF	TGTGCCACCAGCATGGGACTAGCGGGGGGATCTGGGTCCTACGAGCAGTACTTC
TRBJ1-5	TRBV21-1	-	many	CASSDPAGRRQPQHF	TGTGCCAGCAGCGATCCCGCAGGTAGGAGGCAGCCCCAGCATTTT
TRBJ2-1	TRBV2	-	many	CASSVNRGGEQFF	TGTGCCAGCAGTGTAAACAGGGGAGGAGAGCAGTTCTTC
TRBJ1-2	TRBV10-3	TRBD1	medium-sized	CAISTTGIGYTF	TGTGCCATCAGCACGACAGGGATTGGCTACACCTTC
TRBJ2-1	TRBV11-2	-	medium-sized	CASSAYPTESSYNEQFF	TGTGCCAGCAGTGCCTATCCGACAGAAAGCTCCTACAATGAGCAGTTCTTC
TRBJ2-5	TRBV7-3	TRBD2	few	CASSPGGPLETQYF	TGTGCCAGCAGCCCGGGGGGGCCCTTGGAGACCCAGTACTTC
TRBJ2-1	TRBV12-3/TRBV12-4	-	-	CASTANGTLYNEQFF	TGTGCCAGCACTGCGAACGGGACCCTATACAATGAGCAGTTCTTC
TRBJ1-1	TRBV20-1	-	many	CSARLNTEAFF	TGCAGTGCTCGTTTGAACACTGAAGCTTTCTTT
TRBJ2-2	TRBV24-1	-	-	CATRQEGETGELFF	TGTGCCACCCGCCAGGAAGGCGAGACCGGGGAGCTGTTTTTT
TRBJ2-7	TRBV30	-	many	CAWTGAGQAYEQYF	TGTGCCTGGACGGGGGCTGGACAGGCCTACGAGCAGTACTTC
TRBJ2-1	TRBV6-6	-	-	CASKFTGADNEQFF	TGTGCCAGCAAATTTACGGGGGCCGACAATGAGCAGTTCTTC
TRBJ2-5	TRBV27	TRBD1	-	CASSYRGLRQETQYF	TGTGCCAGCAGTTACAGGGGGCTGAGGCAAGAGACCCAGTACTTC
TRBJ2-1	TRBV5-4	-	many	CASSLDGTSYNEQFF	TGTGCCAGCAGCTTGGATGGGACTTCGTACAATGAGCAGTTCTTC
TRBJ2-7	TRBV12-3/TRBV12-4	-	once	CASSLDEQYF	TGTGCCAGCAGTTTAGACGAGCAGTACTTC
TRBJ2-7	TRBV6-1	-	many	CASSDGPLLSSYEQYF	TGTGCCAGCAGTGATGGCCCTTTGTTAAGCTCCTACGAGCAGTACTTC
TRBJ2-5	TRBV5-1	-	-	CASSKDQETQYF	TGCGCCAGCAGCAAAGACCAAGAGACCCAGTACTTC
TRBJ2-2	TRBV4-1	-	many	CASSQSRELFF	TGCGCCAGCAGCCAAAGCCGGGAGCTGTTTTTT
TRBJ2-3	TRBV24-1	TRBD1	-	CATSDLGQGPAADTQYF	TGTGCCACCAGTGATTTGGGACAGGGGCCTGCCGCAGATACGCAGTATTTT
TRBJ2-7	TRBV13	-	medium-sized	CASSLSLGLMTYEQYF	TGTGCCAGCAGCTTATCGCTGGGATTGATGACCTACGAGCAGTACTTC
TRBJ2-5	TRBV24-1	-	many	CATSDTDSPETQYF	TGTGCCACCAGTGACACGGACAGTCCGGAGACCCAGTACTTC
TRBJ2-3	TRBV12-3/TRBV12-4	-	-	CASKSLVGTQYF	TGTGCCAGCAAGTCCTTGGTCGGTACGCAGTATTTT
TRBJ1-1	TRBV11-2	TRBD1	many	CASSSQTGVRNTEAFF	TGTGCCAGCAGCTCGCAGACAGGGGTGCGAAACACTGAAGCTTTCTTT
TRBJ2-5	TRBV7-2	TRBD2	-	CASRAGTSVETQYF	TGTGCCAGCAGGGCCGGGACTAGCGTCGAGACCCAGTACTTC
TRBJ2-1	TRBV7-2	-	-	CASSLSGPYNEQFF	TGTGCCAGCAGCTTATCGGGCCCGTACAATGAGCAGTTCTTC
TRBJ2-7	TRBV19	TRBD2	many	CASSIVHGGRDLSYEQYF	TGTGCCAGTAGTATAGTTCACGGCGGGAGGGACCTTTCCTACGAGCAGTACTTC
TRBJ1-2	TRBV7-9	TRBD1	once	CASSSRDRVYYGYTF	TGTGCCAGCAGCTCCCGAGACAGGGTGTACTATGGCTACACCTTC
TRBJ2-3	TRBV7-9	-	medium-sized	CASSLVLGTDTQYF	TGTGCCAGCAGCTTAGTGCTGGGCACAGATACGCAGTATTTT
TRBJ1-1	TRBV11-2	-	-	CASSLTVGVGNTEAFF	TGTGCCAGCAGCTTAACAGTCGGCGTGGGGAACACTGAAGCTTTCTTT
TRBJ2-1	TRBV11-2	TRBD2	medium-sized	CASSQLGGTTYNEQFF	TGTGCCAGCAGCCAGTTGGGGGGGACCACCTACAATGAGCAGTTCTTC
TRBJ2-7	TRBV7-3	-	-	CASSLKNHEQYF	TGTGCCAGCAGCTTAAAGAATCACGAGCAGTACTTC
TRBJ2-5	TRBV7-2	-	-	CASSFGGVAETQYF	TGTGCCAGCAGCTTTGGGGGCGTGGCGGAGACCCAGTACTTC
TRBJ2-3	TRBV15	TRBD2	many	CATSSLADSGGMADTQYF	TGTGCCACCAGCAGTCTAGCTGATAGCGGGGGAATGGCAGATACGCAGTATTTT
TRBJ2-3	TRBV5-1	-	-	CASSRRTITDTQYF	TGCGCCAGCAGCCGAAGGACTATCACAGATACGCAGTATTTT